The TCR beta chain under discussion was sequenced for a study of somatic mutations in cytotoxic T cells in rheumatoid arthritis. Looking at the study overall: Patient blood, roughly 33 ml in EDTA, was obtained immediately after diagnosis and prior to the start of any treatment. The study, taken as a whole, reports: Nobody had found out which antigens the expanded CD8+ clones targeted.

In the study's own analysis: The authors compared patient CD8+ clones larger than 1% against published virus-specific TCRB sequences. Only a few of these clones matched. Generated by immunoSEQ multiplex PCR, the TCRdb table keeps only in-frame clones and is missing some. V, J and clone size reflect that table, while D and trimming were determined from the DNA. The sample holds roughly 16,000 clones, 82% seen once. The CDR3 covers 16 residues. V lost 1 base, J lost 5 bases, and 9 bases stayed unmatched. CDR1 and CDR2 from the germline V gene are MNHEY and SVGAGI. Notes on this clone: What it recognizes is unknown.

The clonotype comes from a woman between 50 and 59 years old with rheumatoid arthritis. What was sequenced was CD8+ T cells sorted from blood. This sequence joins TRBV6-5 and TRBJ2-5; 8 bases are a match to TRBD2. The CDR3 spells CASSYYYGGAVETQYF. In DNA form, the CDR3 reads TGTGCCAGCAGTTACTATTACGGGGGGGCCGTGGAGACCCAGTACTTC.